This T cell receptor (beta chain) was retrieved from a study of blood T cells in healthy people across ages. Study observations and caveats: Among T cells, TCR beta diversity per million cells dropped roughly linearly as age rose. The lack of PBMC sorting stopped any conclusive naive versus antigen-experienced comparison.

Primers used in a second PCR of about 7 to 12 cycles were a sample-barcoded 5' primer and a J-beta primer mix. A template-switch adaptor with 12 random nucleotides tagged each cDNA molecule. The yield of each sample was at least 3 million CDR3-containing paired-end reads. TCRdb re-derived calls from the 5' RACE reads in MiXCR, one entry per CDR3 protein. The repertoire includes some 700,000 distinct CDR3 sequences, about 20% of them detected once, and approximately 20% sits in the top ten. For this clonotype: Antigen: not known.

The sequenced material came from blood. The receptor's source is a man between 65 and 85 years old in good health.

Here the CDR3 reads CACTGGYGYTF. In DNA form, the CDR3 reads TGTGCCTGCACTGGGGGGTATGGCTACACCTTC. This chain connects TRBV27 to TRBJ1-2, with D possibly matching TRBD1 (5 bases). Germline V CDR1 and CDR2: MNHEY, SMNVEV (reference sequence). This CDR3 comprises 11 residues. V was pared by 11 bases and J by 5 bases, with 12 bases between.